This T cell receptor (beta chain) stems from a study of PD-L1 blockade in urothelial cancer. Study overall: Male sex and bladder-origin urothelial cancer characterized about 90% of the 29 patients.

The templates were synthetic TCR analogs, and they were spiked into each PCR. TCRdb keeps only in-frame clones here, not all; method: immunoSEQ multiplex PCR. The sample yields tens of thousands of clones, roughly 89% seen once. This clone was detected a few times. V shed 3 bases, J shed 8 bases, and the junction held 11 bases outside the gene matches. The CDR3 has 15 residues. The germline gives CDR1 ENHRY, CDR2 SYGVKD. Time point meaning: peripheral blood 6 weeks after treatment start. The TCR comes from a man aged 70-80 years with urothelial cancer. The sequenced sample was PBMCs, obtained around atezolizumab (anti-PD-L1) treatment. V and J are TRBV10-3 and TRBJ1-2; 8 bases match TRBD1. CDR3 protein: CAISDSAGGAWGYTF. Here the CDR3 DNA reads TGTGCCATCAGTGATTCCGCAGGGGGCGCTTGGGGCTACACCTTC.